Listed here are 9 T cell receptor beta chains from one sample, sequenced in a study of CD8 T cells in ankylosing spondylitis. Overall study findings and caveats: Typical of ankylosing spondylitis blood, it appeared, was a TCR beta motif of fewer than 10 highly homologous variants.

MiXCR, run by TCRdb on the 5' RACE reads, gives a single entry per CDR3 protein. The profile shows 800,000 to 900,000 distinct CDR3 sequences, about 11% of them singletons. Their antigens remain unidentified. The sequenced sample was blood, either unsorted or a sorted T cell fraction (not recorded which). These receptors were collected from a male donor with ankylosing spondylitis.

This clonotype has ten or more counts. The rearrangement joins TRBV7-9 to TRBJ2-5; 8 nucleotides line up with TRBD2. The CDR3 totals 14 residues. V shed 5 bases, J shed 4 bases, and the junction held 6 bases outside the gene matches. Germline V CDR1 and CDR2: SEHNR, FQNEAQ (reference sequence). Here the CDR3 reads CASSPPGLGETQYF. The CDR3 region has the DNA TGTGCCAGCAGCCCACCGGGACTAGGAGAGACCCAGTACTTC.

This clonotype appeared a few times. This chain connects TRBV5-1 to TRBJ1-2, with 7 bases that match TRBD1. Germline V gene sequence: CDR1 SGHRS, CDR2 YFSETQ. The CDR3 runs to 14 residues. The V segment lost 5 bases and the J segment 6 bases; nucleotides outside the gene matches: 10. The CDR3 sequence is CASRERIGGHGYTF. The CDR3 DNA follows: TGCGCCAGCAGGGAGAGAATAGGGGGCCATGGCTACACCTTC.

There are many counts of this clonotype. V usage is TRBV10-1 and J usage is TRBJ2-2, with a possible D match to TRBD1 (5 bases). Trimming left V 4 bases short and J 4 bases short, with 13 bases between. CDR3 size: 15 residues. The germline V gene has CDR1 WNHNN and CDR2 SYGVQD (reference sequence). This CDR3 is CASSGWGRGTGELFF. CDR3 in DNA: TGCGCCAGCAGTGGATGGGGAAGGGGCACCGGGGAGCTGTTTTTT.

This clonotype has a count of ten or more. The gene calls are TRBV5-1 and TRBJ1-1; a weak D match, TRBD1 (6 bases). This CDR3 has 16 amino acids. V gave up 1 base and J gave up 3 bases, with 16 bases separating them. Per the germline V gene, CDR1 is SGHRS and CDR2 is YFSETQ. The CDR3 nucleotides are TGCGCCAGCAGCTTGTCCGAGGGGGGCGCGGACACTGAAGCTTTCTTT. This gives the protein CASSLSEGGADTEAFF.

The sample holds a few counts of this clonotype. This sequence joins TRBV10-3 and TRBJ2-2; the match to TRBD1 covers 7 bases. The CDR3 runs 14 residues. V lost 11 bases to trimming and J lost 3 bases; unmatched junction nucleotides: 9. The V gene's germline CDR1 is ENHRY and CDR2 SYGVKD. CDR3 sequence reads: CASTGEKDTGELFF. The DNA of the CDR3 is TGTGCCTCCACAGGGGAAAAAGACACCGGGGAGCTGTTTTTT.

J is TRBJ2-7 and V is TRBV28; D might be TRBD2 (6 bases). This CDR3 spans 14 amino acids. CDR1 and CDR2 from the germline V gene are MDHEN and SYDVKM. V lost 6 bases, J lost 2 bases, and 14 bases lay in between. CDR3: CASSFQGLPYEQYF. The CDR3 DNA reads as TGTGCCAGCAGCTTTCAGGGACTTCCCTACGAGCAGTACTTC.

The chain combines TRBV10-3 with TRBJ2-5; D gene unclear. V gave up 7 bases and J gave up 0 bases, with 6 bases separating them. CDR1 and CDR2 (germline): ENHRY, SYGVKD. This CDR3 has 12 amino acids. DNA for the CDR3: TGTGCCATCATGGGATACCAAGAGACCCAGTACTTC. As protein: CAIMGYQETQYF.

This clonotype showed up many times. This chain joins TRBV29-1 and TRBJ2-3, with D unclear. V was clipped by 7 bases and J by 5 bases, with 13 bases between them. Germline V CDR1 and CDR2: SQVTM, ANQGSEA. CDR3 length equals 12 residues. The DNA of the CDR3 is TGCAGCGCTAGACCTTCCGGAGATACGCAGTATTTT. The encoded protein is CSARPSGDTQYF.

The V and J genes are TRBV7-2 and TRBJ2-5; 10 positions match TRBD2. CDR3 length: 16 amino acids. Germline V lookup: CDR1 SGHTA, CDR2 FQGNSA. Germline trimming cut 5 bases from V and 2 bases from J; bases unmatched to any gene: 8. CDR3: CASSLFQLAGQETQYF. The CDR3, as DNA: TGTGCCAGCAGCCTATTTCAACTAGCGGGGCAAGAGACCCAGTACTTC. Together with reference TRBV7-2 and TRBJ2-5, the CDR3 gives the full variable domain: GAGVSQSPSNKVTEKGKDVELRCDPISGHTALYWYRQSLGQGLEFLIYFQGNSAPDKSGLPSDRFSAERTGGSVSTLTIQRTQQEDSAVYLCASSLFQLAGQETQYFGPGTRLLVL.